This T cell receptor beta chain was captured by sequencing in a study of lymphopenia after photon versus proton radiotherapy. Of note for this clone: Its matching antigen is unknown.

Germline-derived CDR1 and CDR2 are SGDLS and YYNGEE. This CDR3 has 13 amino acids. V lost 10 bases and J 4 bases, leaving 14 bases between the germline ends. Measured with immunoSEQ multiplex PCR; TCRdb has only the in-frame clones, and not every one. The repertoire includes 65,000 to 90,000 clones, 85% to 95% of them detected once, and roughly 2.3% sits in the top ten. Study-wide findings and caveats: Larger post-nadir TCR diversity loss correlated inversely with survival in deceased patients. Under photons, naive T cells and diversity fell while effector/memory populations rose.

Sequenced here: peripheral blood, sampled from a patient treated with photon-based radiotherapy. J is TRBJ2-2 and V is TRBV9; D possibly matches TRBD1 or TRBD2 (5 bases each). The clonotype originates from a woman aged 40 to 49 with cholangiocarcinoma. The chain's CDR3 is CAGSRALTGELFF. In DNA, the CDR3 is TGTGCCGGGAGCAGGGCGCTCACCGGGGAGCTGTTTTTT.